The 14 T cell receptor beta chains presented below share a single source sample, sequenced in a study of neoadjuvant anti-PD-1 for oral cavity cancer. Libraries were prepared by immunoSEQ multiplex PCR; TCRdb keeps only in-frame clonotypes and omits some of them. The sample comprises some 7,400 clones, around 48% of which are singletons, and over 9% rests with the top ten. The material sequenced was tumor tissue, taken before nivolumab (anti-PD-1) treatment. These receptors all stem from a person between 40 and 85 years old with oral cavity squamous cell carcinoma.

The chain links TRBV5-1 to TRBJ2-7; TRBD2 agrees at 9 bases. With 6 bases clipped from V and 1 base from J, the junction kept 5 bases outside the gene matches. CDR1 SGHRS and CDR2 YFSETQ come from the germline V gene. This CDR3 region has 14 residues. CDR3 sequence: CASTTSGGSYEQYF. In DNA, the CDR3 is TGCGCCAGCACGACTAGCGGAGGGTCCTACGAGCAGTACTTC.

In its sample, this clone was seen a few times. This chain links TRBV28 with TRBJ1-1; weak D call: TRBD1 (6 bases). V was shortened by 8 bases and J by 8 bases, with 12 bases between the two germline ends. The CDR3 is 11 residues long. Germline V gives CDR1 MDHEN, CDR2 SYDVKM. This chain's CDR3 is CASPGQTEAFF. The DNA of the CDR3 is TGTGCCAGCCCGGGACAAACGGAAGCTTTCTTT.

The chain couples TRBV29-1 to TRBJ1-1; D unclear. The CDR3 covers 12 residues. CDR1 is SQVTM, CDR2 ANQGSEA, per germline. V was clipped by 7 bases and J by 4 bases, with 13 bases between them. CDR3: CSAVDWGTEAFF. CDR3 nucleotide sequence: TGCAGCGCCGTGGACTGGGGCACTGAAGCTTTCTTT.

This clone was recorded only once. CDR3 sequence reads: CAIKDSSTDTQYF. In DNA, the CDR3 is TGTGCCATCAAAGACAGCAGCACAGATACGCAGTATTTT. The gene calls are TRBV10-3 and TRBJ2-3; D might be TRBD1 (5 bases). CDR1 is ENHRY, CDR2 SYGVKD, per germline. CDR3 length: 13 residues. The V end was cut by 7 bases, the J end by 0 bases, with 8 bases between.

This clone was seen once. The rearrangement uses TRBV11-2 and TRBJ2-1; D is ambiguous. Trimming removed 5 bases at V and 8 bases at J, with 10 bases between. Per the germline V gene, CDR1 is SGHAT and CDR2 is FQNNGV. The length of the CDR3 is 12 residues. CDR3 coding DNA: TGTGCCAGCAGCCCCGCTTATGATGAGCAGTTCTTC. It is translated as CASSPAYDEQFF.

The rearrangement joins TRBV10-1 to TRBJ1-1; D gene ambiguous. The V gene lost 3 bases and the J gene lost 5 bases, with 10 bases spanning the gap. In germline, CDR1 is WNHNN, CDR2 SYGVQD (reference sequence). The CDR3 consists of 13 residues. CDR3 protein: CASSEGRWTEAFF. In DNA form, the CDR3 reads TGCGCCAGCAGTGAAGGTCGGTGGACTGAAGCTTTCTTT.

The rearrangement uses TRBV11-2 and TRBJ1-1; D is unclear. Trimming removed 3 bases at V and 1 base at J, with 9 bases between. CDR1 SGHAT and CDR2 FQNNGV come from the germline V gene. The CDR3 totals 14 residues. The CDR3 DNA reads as TGTGCCAGCAGCTTTTTGGGGAAGAACACTGAAGCTTTCTTT. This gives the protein CASSFLGKNTEAFF.

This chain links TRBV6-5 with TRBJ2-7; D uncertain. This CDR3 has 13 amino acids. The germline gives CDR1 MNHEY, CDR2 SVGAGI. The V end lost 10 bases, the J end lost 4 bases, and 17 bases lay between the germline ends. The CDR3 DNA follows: TGTGCCACGCGCCAGGAGTACGGGTACGAGCAGTACTTC. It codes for CATRQEYGYEQYF.

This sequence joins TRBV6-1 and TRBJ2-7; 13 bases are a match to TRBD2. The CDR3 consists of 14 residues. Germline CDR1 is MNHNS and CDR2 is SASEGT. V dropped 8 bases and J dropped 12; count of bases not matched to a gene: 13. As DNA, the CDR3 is TGTGCCAGCTCGGATGGACTAGCGGGAGTAGAAGTGTACTTC. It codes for CASSDGLAGVEVYF.

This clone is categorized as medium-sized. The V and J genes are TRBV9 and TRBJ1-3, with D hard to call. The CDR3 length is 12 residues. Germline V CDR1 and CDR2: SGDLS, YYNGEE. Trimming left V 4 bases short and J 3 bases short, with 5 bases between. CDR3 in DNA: TGTGCCAGCAGCTTAAATGGAAACACCATATATTTT. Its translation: CASSLNGNTIYF.

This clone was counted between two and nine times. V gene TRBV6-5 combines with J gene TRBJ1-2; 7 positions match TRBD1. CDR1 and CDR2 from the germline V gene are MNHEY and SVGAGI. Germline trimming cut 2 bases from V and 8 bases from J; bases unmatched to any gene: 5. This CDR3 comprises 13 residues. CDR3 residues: CASSYPGGRGYTF. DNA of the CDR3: TGTGCCAGCAGTTACCCAGGGGGGCGAGGCTACACCTTC.

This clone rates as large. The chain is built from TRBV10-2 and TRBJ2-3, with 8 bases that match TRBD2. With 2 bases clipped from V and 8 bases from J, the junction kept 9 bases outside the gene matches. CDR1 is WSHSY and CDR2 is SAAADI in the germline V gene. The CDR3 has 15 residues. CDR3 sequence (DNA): TGCGCCAGCAGTGAGCCAACGGGACTAGACGTTACGCAGTATTTT. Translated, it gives CASSEPTGLDVTQYF.

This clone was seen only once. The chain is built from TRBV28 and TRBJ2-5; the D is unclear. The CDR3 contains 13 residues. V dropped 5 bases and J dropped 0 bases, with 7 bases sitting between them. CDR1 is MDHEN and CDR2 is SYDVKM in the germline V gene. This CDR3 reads CASSPTYQETQYF. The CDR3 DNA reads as TGTGCCAGCAGTCCAACTTACCAAGAGACCCAGTACTTC.

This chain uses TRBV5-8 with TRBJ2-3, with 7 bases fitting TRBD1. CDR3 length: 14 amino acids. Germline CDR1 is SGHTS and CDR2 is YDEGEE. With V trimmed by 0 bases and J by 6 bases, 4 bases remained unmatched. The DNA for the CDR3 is TGTGCCAGCAGCTTGGAGGGGGCAGGGGATACGCAGTATTTT. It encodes CASSLEGAGDTQYF.